Reported below is one TCR beta chain. Its antigen is not known. This entry comes from a study of response to subunit inactivated influenza vaccine. Findings and limits, study-wide: The study's authors posited that every seasonal influenza vaccination enlists few new T cells.

TCRdb called the RT-PCR reads again in MiXCR, with one record for every CDR3 protein. Of 710,000 or so distinct CDR3 sequences listed, 15% to 18% were seen once; the top ten hold roughly 11%. The germline V gene encodes CDR1 KGHDR and CDR2 SFDVKD. CDR3 length: 14 residues. V lost 3 bases and J 4 bases, leaving 8 bases between the germline ends. This specimen was PBMCs from blood, taken 11 to 12 days after vaccination. The receptor's source is a man between 45 and 60 years old who received an inactivated influenza vaccine. The gene calls are TRBV24-1 and TRBJ2-2; D ambiguous. The CDR3 bases are TGTGCCACCAGTGATCCCAGACCCACCGGGGAGCTGTTTTTT. Residues: CATSDPRPTGELFF.